This entry lists 15 T cell receptor beta chains sequenced from one sample in a study of T-cell memory formation after mild COVID-19. Each CDR3 protein is one row after TCRdb ran MiXCR on the 5' RACE reads. The data show about half a million distinct CDR3 sequences, roughly 18% seen once. The sequencing sample was made of PBMCs or a T cell subset sorted from them (not recorded which). The receptors come from an adult woman who had mild COVID-19 (a few samples of this study predate the infection). Cell type and time point are not known.

The J gene is TRBJ2-7, the V gene TRBV9; no firm D call. This CDR3 spans 14 amino acids. Germline assignment: CDR1 SGDLS and CDR2 YYNGEE. V gave up 4 bases and J gave up 5 bases, with 16 bases separating them. CDR3 protein: CASSSSPALNEQYF. CDR3 sequence (DNA): TGTGCCAGCAGCAGCTCTCCGGCCCTGAACGAGCAGTACTTC.

This clonotype has just a few counts. The chain uses TRBV20-1 and TRBJ2-1, with D tentatively TRBD2 (5 bases). The CDR3 runs 13 residues. Trimming left V 6 bases short and J 4 bases short, with 13 bases between. Germline-derived CDR1 and CDR2 are DFQATT and SNEGSKA (reference sequence). The CDR3 reads CSAGRYLYNEQFF. The CDR3 bases are TGCAGTGCGGGGAGATACCTTTACAATGAGCAGTTCTTC.

In this sample, this clonotype turned up a few times. The chain combines TRBV7-9 with TRBJ2-7; unclear D gene. Germline CDR1 reads SEHNR; CDR2 reads FQNEAQ (reference sequence). There are 14 residues in the CDR3. V dropped 3 bases and J dropped 2 bases, with 11 bases sitting between them. Here the CDR3 reads CASSLQDKAYEQYF. CDR3 DNA sequence: TGTGCCAGCAGCTTGCAGGATAAGGCCTACGAGCAGTACTTC.

The chain has TRBV18 and TRBJ2-1, with a weak D call TRBD1 (5 bases). From germline, CDR1 is KGHSH and CDR2 LQKENI. V lost 1 base and J lost 4, with 17 bases in between. CDR3 length: 17 amino acids. The CDR3 sequence is CASSPLVLARAYNEQFF. CDR3 sequence (DNA): TGTGCCAGCTCACCACTGGTTCTCGCCAGGGCGTACAATGAGCAGTTCTTC.

The sample holds a few counts of this clonotype. The chain is built from TRBV5-1 and TRBJ2-7; TRBD2 aligns across 7 bases. V gave up 1 base and J gave up 3 bases; unmatched junction bases: 10. The CDR3 is 16 residues long. The V gene's germline CDR1 is SGHRS and CDR2 YFSETQ. CDR3 amino acids: CASSLWAQGGSYEQYF. The CDR3 region has the DNA TGCGCCAGCAGCTTGTGGGCCCAGGGAGGGAGCTACGAGCAGTACTTC.

On this clonotype itself: A read error is possible here, since a much larger clone lies one base away. The chain links TRBV5-6 to TRBJ1-1; TRBD1 might be the D (5 bases). CDR1 and CDR2 (germline): SGHDT, YYEEEE. The CDR3 covers 12 residues. Written as DNA, the CDR3 is TGTGCCAGCAGCCCTGGACACAATGAAGATTTCTTT. Amino acids: CASSPGHNEDFF.

J is TRBJ1-2 and V is TRBV9, with 9 positions matching TRBD1. This CDR3 spans 17 amino acids. Germline V gene data show CDR1 as SGDLS and CDR2 as YYNGEE. V gave up 0 bases and J gave up 0 bases; unmatched junction bases: 6. CDR3: CASSVGNRGRANYGYTF. The DNA of the CDR3 is TGTGCCAGCAGCGTAGGAAACAGGGGGCGGGCTAACTATGGCTACACCTTC.

The chain carries TRBV7-2 and TRBJ2-2; D gene unclear. The CDR3 has 14 amino acids. Germline V CDR1 and CDR2: SGHTA, FQGNSA. V lost 5 bases and J lost 1, with 8 bases in between. CDR3 sequence reads: CASSEGRNTGELFF. CDR3 in DNA: TGTGCCAGCAGCGAAGGACGGAACACCGGGGAGCTGTTTTTT. Variable domain in full (rest from reference TRBV7-2 and TRBJ2-2): GAGVSQSPSNKVTEKGKDVELRCDPISGHTALYWYRQSLGQGLEFLIYFQGNSAPDKSGLPSDRFSAERTGGSVSTLTIQRTQQEDSAVYLCASSEGRNTGELFFGEGSRLTVL.

Only a few counts were recorded for this clonotype. The chain combines TRBV18 with TRBJ2-1, with 11 bases lining up with TRBD2. The CDR3 contains 18 residues. Germline V gene lookup returns CDR1 KGHSH and CDR2 LQKENI. Losses at the gene ends were 4 bases for V and 3 bases for J; bases not matched to a gene: 11. Here the CDR3 DNA reads TGTGCCAGCTCACTTATGGAATCGACTAGCGGGATCTACAATGAGCAGTTCTTC. It encodes CASSLMESTSGIYNEQFF.

The rearrangement links TRBV18 to TRBJ2-1; perhaps TRBD1 as D (5 bases). Trimming took 2 bases from V and 8 from J, leaving 16 bases between them. Germline V gene lookup returns CDR1 KGHSH and CDR2 LQKENI. CDR3 length equals 15 residues. The CDR3 DNA is TGTGCCAGCTCACCAAGTAAGGGGATGGACCATGAGCAGTTCTTC. Amino acid sequence: CASSPSKGMDHEQFF.

The chain recombines TRBV29-1 with TRBJ2-7, with 11 positions matching TRBD1. V trimming: 8 bases; J trimming: 7 bases; junction bases outside the gene matches: 7. The germline gives CDR1 SQVTM, CDR2 ANQGSEA. The CDR3 has 12 residues. The CDR3 DNA reads as TGCAGCTTTGGACAGGGGGCGCGGGAGCAGTACTTC. Translation: CSFGQGAREQYF.

Only a few counts were recorded for this clonotype. The V call is TRBV7-9, the J call TRBJ2-1; D perhaps matches TRBD2 (6 bases). The CDR3 extends over 16 amino acids. CDR1 is SEHNR and CDR2 is FQNEAQ in the germline V gene (reference sequence). Between the trimmed V and J ends, which lost 5 bases and 8 bases, there was a span of 22 bases. The CDR3 sequence: CASSTTRDWTSHEQFF. DNA of the CDR3: TGTGCCAGCAGCACTACCCGGGACTGGACCTCCCATGAGCAGTTCTTC.

This clonotype was counted a few times. The chain recombines TRBV6-2 or TRBV6-3 with TRBJ1-1; D not certain. V was pared by 2 bases and J by 0 bases, with 13 bases between. Germline loops: CDR1 MNHEY, CDR2 SVGEGT. The CDR3 is 16 residues long. CDR3 DNA sequence: TGTGCCAGCAGTTACCCCACCCTCCAGGTGAACACTGAAGCTTTCTTT. It is translated as CASSYPTLQVNTEAFF.

This clonotype turned up a few times. For the CDR3, the DNA is TGTGCCAGCAGCTCGCTGAGTTTGGACAGTGTATACAATGAGCAGTTCTTC. It is translated as CASSSLSLDSVYNEQFF. The gene calls are TRBV9 and TRBJ2-1; D is perhaps TRBD1 (6 bases). The V gene's germline CDR1 is SGDLS and CDR2 YYNGEE. The V end lost 4 bases, the J end lost 4 bases, and 21 bases lay between the germline ends. The CDR3 runs to 17 residues.

This clonotype was counted a few times. The chain is built from TRBV15 and TRBJ2-1, with a tentative D call TRBD2 (6 bases). The CDR3 runs to 16 residues. Between the trimmed V and J ends, which lost 2 bases and 7 bases, there was a span of 18 bases. Germline assignment: CDR1 LNHNV and CDR2 YYDKDF (reference sequence). DNA of the CDR3: TGTGCCACCAGCAGACCACTCCCGGGACTTGTGAATGAGCAGTTCTTC. It translates to CATSRPLPGLVNEQFF.